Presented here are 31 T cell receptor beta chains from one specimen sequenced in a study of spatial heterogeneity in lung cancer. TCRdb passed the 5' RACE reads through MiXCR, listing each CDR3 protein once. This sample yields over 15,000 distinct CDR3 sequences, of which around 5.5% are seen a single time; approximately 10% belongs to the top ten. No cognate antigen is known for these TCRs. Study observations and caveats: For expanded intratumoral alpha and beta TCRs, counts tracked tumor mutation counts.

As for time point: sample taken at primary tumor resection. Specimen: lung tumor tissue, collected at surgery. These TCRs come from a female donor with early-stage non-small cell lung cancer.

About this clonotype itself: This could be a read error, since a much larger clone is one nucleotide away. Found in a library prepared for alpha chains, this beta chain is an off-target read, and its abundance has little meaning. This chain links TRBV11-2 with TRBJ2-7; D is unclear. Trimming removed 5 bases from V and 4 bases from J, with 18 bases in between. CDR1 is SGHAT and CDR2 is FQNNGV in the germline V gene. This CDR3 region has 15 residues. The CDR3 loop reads CASSRLSQRTYEQYF. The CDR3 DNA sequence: TGTGCCAGCAGCAGACTTAGCCAGAGAACGTACGAGCAGTACTTC.

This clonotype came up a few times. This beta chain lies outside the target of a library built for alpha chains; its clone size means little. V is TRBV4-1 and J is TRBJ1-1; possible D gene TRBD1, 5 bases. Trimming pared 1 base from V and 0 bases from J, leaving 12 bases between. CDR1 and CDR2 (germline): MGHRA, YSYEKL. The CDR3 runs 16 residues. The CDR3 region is CASSQVGLGMNTEAFF. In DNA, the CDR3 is TGCGCCAGCAGCCAAGTGGGGCTGGGGATGAACACTGAAGCTTTCTTT.

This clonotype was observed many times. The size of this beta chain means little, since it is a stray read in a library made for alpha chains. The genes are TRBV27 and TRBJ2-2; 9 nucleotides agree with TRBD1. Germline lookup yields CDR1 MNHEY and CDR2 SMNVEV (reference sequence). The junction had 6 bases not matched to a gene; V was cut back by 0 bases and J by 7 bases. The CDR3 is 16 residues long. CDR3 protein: CASSLSKDRGNGELFF. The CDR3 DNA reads TGTGCCAGCAGTTTATCGAAGGACAGGGGTAACGGGGAGCTGTTTTTT.

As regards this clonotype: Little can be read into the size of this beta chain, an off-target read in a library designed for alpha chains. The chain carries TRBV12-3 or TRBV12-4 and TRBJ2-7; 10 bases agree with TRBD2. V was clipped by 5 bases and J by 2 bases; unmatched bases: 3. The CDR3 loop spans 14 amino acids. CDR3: CASSRTSGTYEQYF. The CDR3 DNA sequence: TGTGCCAGCAGTAGGACTAGCGGCACCTACGAGCAGTACTTC.

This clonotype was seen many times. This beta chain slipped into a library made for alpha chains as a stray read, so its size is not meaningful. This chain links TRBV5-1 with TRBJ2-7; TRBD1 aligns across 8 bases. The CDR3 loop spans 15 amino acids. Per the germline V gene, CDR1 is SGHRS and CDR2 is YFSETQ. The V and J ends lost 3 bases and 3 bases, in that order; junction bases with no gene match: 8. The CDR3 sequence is CASSYTGGKSYEQYF. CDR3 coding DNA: TGCGCCAGCAGCTATACAGGGGGAAAGAGCTACGAGCAGTACTTC.

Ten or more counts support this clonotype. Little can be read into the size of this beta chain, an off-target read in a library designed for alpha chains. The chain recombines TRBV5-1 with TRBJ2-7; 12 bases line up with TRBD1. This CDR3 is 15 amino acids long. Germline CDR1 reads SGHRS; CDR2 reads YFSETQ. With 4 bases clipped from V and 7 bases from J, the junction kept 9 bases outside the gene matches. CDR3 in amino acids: CASSLAGTGGSEQYF. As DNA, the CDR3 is TGCGCCAGCAGCCTTGCCGGGACAGGGGGCAGTGAGCAGTACTTC.

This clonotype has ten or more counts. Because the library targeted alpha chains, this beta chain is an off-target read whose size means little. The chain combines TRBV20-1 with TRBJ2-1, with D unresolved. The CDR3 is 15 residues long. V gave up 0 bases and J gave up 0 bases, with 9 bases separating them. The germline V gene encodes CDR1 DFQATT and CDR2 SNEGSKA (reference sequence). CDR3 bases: TGCAGTGCTAGAGATCGACCAAGCTCCTACAATGAGCAGTTCTTC. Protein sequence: CSARDRPSSYNEQFF.

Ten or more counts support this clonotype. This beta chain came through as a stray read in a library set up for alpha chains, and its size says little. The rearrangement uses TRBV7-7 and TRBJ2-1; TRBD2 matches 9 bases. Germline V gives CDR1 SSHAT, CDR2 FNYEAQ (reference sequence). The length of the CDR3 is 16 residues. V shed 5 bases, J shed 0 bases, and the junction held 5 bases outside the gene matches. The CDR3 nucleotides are TGTGCCAGCAGCCCCGGACTAGCGCTCTCCTACAATGAGCAGTTCTTC. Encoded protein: CASSPGLALSYNEQFF.

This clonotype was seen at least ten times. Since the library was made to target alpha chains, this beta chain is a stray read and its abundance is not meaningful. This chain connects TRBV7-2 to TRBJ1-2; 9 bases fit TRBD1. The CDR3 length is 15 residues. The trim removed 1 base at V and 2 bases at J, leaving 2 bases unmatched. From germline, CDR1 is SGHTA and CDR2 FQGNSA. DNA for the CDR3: TGTGCCAGCAGCTTAGGGGGACAGGGCAACTATGGCTACACCTTC. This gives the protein CASSLGGQGNYGYTF.

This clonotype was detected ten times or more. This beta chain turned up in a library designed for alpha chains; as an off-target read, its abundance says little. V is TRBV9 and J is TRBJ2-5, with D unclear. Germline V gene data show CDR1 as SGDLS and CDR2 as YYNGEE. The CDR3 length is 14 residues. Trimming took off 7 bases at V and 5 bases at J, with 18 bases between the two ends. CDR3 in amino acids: CASSVELDMETQYF. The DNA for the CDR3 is TGTGCCAGCTCCGTGGAGCTAGATATGGAGACCCAGTACTTC.

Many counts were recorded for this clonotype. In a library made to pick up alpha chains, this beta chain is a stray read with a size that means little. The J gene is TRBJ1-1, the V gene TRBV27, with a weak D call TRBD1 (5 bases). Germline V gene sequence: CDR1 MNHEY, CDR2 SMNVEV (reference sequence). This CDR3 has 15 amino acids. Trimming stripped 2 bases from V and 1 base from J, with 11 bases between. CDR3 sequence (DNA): TGTGCCAGCAGTTTAGCAGGGTTGGAGAACACTGAAGCTTTCTTT. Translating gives CASSLAGLENTEAFF.

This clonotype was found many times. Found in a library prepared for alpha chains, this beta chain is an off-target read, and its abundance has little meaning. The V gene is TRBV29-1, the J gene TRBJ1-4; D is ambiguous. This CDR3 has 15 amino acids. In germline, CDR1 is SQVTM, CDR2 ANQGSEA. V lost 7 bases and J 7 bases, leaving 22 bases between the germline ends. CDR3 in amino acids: CSAVAGGSRGEKLFF. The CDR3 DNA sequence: TGCAGCGCCGTGGCCGGCGGGTCTCGGGGTGAAAAACTGTTTTTT.

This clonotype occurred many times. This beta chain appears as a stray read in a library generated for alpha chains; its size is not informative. CDR3 bases: TGCAGCATTAGAGGAACTAGCGGGAGATCAGTAGAGACCCAGTACTTC. Protein product: CSIRGTSGRSVETQYF. The chain is built from TRBV29-1 and TRBJ2-5; 11 nucleotides line up with TRBD2. V trimming: 8 bases; J trimming: 4 bases; junction bases outside the gene matches: 15. The germline gives CDR1 SQVTM, CDR2 ANQGSEA. The CDR3 runs 16 residues.

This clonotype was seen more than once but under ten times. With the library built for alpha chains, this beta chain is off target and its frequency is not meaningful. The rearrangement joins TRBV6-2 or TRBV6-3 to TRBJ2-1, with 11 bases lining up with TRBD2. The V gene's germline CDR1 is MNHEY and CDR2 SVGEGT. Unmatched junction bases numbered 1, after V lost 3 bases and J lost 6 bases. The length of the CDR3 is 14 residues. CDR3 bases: TGTGCCAGCAGTTATAGCGGGAGGGCCAATGAGCAGTTCTTC. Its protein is CASSYSGRANEQFF.

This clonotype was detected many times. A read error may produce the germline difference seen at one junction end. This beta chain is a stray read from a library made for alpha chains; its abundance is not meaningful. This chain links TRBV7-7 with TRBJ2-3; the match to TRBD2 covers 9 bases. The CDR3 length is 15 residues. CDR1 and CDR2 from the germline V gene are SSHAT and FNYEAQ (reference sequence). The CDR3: CASSRGLASTDTQYF. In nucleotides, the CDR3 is TGTGCTAGCAGCCGGGGACTAGCTAGCACAGATACGCAGTATTTT.

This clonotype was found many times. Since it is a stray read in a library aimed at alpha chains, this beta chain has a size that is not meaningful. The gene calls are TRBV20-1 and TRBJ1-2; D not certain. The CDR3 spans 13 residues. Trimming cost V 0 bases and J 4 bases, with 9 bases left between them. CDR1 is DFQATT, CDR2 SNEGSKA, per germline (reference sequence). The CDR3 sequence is CSARDLQVYGYTF. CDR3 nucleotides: TGCAGTGCTAGAGATCTCCAAGTCTATGGCTACACCTTC.

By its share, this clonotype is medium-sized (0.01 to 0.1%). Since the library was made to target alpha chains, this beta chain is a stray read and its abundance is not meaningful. The CDR3 is CASSLSHPTGIYGYTF. CDR3 nucleotide sequence: TGTGCCAGCAGTTTATCCCACCCGACAGGAATCTATGGCTACACCTTC. The chain joins TRBV27 to TRBJ1-2; tentatively, D is TRBD1 (6 bases). Germline V gene sequence: CDR1 MNHEY, CDR2 SMNVEV (reference sequence). The CDR3 has 16 amino acids. The ends were cut back, 0 bases at V and 4 bases at J, with 15 bases in the middle.

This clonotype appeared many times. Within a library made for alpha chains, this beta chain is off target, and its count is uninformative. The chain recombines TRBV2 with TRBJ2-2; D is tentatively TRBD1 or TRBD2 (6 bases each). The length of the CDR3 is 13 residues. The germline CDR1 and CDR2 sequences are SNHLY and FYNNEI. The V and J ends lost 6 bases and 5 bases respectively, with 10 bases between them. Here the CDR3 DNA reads TGTGCCAGCAGGACAGGAGGGACCGGGGAGCTGTTTTTT. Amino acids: CASRTGGTGELFF.

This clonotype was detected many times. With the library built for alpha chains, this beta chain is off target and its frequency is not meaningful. The CDR3 coding sequence is TGTGCCAGCCGCAAACTAGCGGGACAGAACAATGAGCAGTTCTTC. Its protein product is CASRKLAGQNNEQFF. The chain uses TRBV11-1 and TRBJ2-1, with 10 nucleotides matching TRBD2. The CDR3 is made up of 15 amino acids. V gave up 8 bases and J gave up 5 bases; unmatched junction bases: 9. CDR1 is SGHAT, CDR2 FQDESV, per germline (reference sequence).

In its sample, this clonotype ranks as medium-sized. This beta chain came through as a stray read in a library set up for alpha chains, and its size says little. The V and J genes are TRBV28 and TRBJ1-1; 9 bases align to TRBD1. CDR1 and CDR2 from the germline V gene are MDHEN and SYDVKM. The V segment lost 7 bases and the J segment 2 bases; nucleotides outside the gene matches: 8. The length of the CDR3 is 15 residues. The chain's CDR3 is CASTLQGAQNTEAFF. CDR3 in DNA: TGTGCCAGCACCCTACAGGGGGCCCAAAACACTGAAGCTTTCTTT.

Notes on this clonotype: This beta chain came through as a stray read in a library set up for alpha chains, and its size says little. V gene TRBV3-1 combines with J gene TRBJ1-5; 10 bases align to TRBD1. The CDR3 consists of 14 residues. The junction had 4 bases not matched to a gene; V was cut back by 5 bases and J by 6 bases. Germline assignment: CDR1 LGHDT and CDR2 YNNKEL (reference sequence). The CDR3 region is CASSTGQGGQPQHF. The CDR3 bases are TGTGCCAGCAGCACTGGACAGGGGGGTCAGCCCCAGCATTTT.

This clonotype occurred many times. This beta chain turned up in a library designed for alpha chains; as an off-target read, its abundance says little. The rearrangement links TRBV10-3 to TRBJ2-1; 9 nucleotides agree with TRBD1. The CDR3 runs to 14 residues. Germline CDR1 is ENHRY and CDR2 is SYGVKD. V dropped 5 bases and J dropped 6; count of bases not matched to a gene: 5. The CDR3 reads CAISPGQGSNEQFF. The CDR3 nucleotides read TGTGCCATCAGTCCGGGACAGGGCTCCAATGAGCAGTTCTTC.

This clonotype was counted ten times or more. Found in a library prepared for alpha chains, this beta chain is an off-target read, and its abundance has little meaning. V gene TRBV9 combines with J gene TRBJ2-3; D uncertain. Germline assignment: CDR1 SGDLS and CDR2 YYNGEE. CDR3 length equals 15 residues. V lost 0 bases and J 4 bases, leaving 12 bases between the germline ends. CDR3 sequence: CASSVVGSGADTQYF. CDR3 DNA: TGTGCCAGCAGCGTAGTGGGATCTGGAGCAGATACGCAGTATTTT.

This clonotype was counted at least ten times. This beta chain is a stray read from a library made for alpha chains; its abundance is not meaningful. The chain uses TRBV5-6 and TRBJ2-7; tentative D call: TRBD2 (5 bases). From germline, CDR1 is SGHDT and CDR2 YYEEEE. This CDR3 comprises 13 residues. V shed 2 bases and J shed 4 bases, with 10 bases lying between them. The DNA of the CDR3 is TGTGCCAGCAGCTTCGGGGTCCCATACGAGCAGTACTTC. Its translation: CASSFGVPYEQYF.

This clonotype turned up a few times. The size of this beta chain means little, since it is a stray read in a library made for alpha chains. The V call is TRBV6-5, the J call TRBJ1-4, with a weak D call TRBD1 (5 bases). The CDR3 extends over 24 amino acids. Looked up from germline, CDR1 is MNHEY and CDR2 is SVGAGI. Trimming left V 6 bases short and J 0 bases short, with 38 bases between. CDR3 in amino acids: CASSIISPGLLMGRESATNEKLFF. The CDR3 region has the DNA TGTGCCAGCAGCATTATATCACCGGGACTCCTTATGGGGAGAGAGAGCGCAACTAATGAAAAACTGTTTTTT.

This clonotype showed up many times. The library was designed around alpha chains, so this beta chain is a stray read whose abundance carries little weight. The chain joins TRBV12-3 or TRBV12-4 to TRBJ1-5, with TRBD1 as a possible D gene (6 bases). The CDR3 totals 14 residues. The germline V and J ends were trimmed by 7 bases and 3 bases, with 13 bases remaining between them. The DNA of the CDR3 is TGTGCCAGCACCTCGAGGACAGTCAATCAGCCCCAGCATTTT. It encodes CASTSRTVNQPQHF.

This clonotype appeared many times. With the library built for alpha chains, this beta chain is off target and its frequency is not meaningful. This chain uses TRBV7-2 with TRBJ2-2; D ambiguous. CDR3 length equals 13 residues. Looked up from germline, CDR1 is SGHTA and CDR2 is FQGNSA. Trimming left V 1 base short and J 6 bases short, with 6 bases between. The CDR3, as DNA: TGTGCCAGCAGCTTAGTGGCAGCCGGGGAGCTGTTTTTT. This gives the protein CASSLVAAGELFF.

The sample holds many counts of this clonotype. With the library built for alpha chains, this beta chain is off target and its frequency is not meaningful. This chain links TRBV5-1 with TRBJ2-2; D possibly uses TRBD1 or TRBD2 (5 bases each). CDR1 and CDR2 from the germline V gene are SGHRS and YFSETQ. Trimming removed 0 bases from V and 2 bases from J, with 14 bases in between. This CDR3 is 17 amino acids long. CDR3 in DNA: TGCGCCAGCAGCTTGGTCGGGGCTAGACTTAACACCGGGGAGCTGTTTTTT. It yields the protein CASSLVGARLNTGELFF.

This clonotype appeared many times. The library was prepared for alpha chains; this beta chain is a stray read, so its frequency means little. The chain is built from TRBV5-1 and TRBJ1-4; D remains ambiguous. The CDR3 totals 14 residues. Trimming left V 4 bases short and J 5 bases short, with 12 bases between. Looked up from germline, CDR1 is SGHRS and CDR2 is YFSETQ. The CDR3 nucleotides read TGCGCCAGCAGCGCGGGTCGGGGAAATGAAAAACTGTTTTTT. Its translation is CASSAGRGNEKLFF. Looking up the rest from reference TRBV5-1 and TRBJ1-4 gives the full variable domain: KAGVTQTPRYLIKTRGQQVTLSCSPISGHRSVSWYQQTPGQGLQFLFEYFSETQRNKGNFPGRFSGRQFSNSRSEMNVSTLELGDSALYLCASSAGRGNEKLFFGSGTQLSVL.

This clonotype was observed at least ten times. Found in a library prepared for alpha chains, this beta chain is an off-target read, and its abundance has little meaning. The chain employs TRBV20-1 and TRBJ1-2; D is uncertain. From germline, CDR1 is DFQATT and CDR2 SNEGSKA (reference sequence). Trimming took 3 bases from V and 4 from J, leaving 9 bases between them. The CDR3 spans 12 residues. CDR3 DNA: TGCAGTGCTAGTCGGGAGACCTATGGCTACACCTTC. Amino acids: CSASRETYGYTF.

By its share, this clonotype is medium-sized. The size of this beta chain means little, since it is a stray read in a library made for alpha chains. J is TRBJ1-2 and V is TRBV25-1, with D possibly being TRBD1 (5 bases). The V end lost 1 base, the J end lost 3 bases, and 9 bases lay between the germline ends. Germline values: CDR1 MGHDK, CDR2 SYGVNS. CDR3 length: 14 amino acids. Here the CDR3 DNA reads TGTGCCAGCAGTGAATCGGGGCGCGACTATGGCTACACCTTC. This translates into CASSESGRDYGYTF.